The clone carrying this T cell receptor beta chain came up many times. What it binds is not known. This specimen belongs to a study of read filtering for tumor transcriptome and immune sequencing. This library used about 400 ng RNA and molecular barcoded adaptors spanning alpha/delta and beta/gamma chains. TCRdb reanalysed the reads using MiXCR and keeps one entry per CDR3 protein. This sample has roughly 90,000 distinct CDR3 sequences, with roughly 21% found just once. Points from the study as a whole: RNA-seq captured clonotypes less deeply and reliably than IR-seq.

V dropped 5 bases and J dropped 4; count of bases not matched to a gene: 7. This CDR3 is 14 amino acids long. Germline V lookup: CDR1 MNHEY, CDR2 SMNVEV (reference sequence). The V gene is TRBV27, the J gene TRBJ1-1; 7 positions agree with TRBD1. Sequenced input: a population of CD138-negative cells sorted from bone marrow. The source is a donor aged 40 or older with multiple myeloma. This CDR3 reads CASSINRGGTEAFF. For the CDR3, the DNA is TGTGCCAGCAGTATTAACAGGGGAGGCACTGAAGCTTTCTTT.